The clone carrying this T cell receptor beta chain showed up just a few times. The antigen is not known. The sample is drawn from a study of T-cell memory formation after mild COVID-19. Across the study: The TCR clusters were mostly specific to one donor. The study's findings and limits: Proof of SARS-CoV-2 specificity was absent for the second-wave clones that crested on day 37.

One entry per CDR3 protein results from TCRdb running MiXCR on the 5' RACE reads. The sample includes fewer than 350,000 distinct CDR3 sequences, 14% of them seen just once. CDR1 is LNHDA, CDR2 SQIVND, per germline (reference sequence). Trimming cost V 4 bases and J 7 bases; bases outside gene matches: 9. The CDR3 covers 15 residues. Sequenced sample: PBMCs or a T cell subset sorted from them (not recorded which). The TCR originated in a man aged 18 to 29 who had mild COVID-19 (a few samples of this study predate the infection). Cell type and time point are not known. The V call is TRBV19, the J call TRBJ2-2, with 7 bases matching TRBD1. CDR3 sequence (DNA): TGTGCCAGTAGTAGCCCCGAGGGGGCCGGCGGGGAGCTGTTTTTT. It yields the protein CASSSPEGAGGELFF.